This record concerns one T cell receptor beta chain sequence. The CDR3 has 15 amino acids. Germline-derived CDR1 and CDR2 are SGHRS and YFSETQ. V lost 0 bases to trimming and J lost 5 bases, with 11 bases between them. This sample is part of a study of blood T cell repertoires in COVID-19. Across the study: Italy, Spain and the United States were the sources of the convalescent and acute COVID-19 samples. The analysed material was cDNA or gDNA that came from T cells, B-cell-depleted T cells, or PBMCs.

Under the authors' procedure: Nucleated cell counts were estimated from reference gene primer amplification. Using immunoSEQ multiplex PCR, the repertoire was profiled, and TCRdb retains in-frame clones only, with some absent. V, J and clone size are those of that table, while D and trimming were read from the DNA. The data contain about 280,000 clones, 70% to 90% of them singletons. The rearrangement links TRBV5-1 to TRBJ1-4; possible D gene TRBD1, 6 bases. Sequencing was performed on peripheral blood. The sequence came from a woman in her twenties or thirties with active or convalescent COVID-19. CDR3 sequence: CASSLGAGANEKLFF. In DNA, the CDR3 is TGCGCCAGCAGCTTGGGGGCAGGGGCAAATGAAAAACTGTTTTTT.